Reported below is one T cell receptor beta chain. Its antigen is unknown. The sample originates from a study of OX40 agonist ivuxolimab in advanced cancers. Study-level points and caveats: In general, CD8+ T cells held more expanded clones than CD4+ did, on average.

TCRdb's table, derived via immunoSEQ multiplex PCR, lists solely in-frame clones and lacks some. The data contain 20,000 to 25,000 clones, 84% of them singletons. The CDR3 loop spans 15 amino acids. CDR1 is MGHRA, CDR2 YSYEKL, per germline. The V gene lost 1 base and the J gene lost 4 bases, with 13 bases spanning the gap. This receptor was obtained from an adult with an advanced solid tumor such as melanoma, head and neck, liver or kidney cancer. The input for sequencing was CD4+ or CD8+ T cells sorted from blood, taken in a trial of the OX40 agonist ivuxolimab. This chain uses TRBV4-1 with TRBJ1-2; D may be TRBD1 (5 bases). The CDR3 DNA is TGCGCCAGCAGCCAAGCGAGGTCAGGGAGCTATGGCTACACCTTC. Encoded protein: CASSQARSGSYGYTF.